This T cell receptor (beta chain) derives from a study of blood T cell repertoires in COVID-19. Study context: The United States, Italy and Spain supplied acute and convalescent COVID-19 samples. PBMCs, B-cell-depleted T cells, or T cells were the source of the cDNA or gDNA that made up the material.

V shed 2 bases and J shed 0 bases, with 10 bases lying between them. Germline lookup yields CDR1 GTSNPN and CDR2 SVGIG (reference sequence). This CDR3 is built from 14 residues. Seattle patients were enrolled while actively infected and followed longitudinally. As originally analysed: Amplification with reference gene primers provided the estimates of nucleated cell counts. Sequencing used immunoSEQ multiplex PCR; TCRdb keeps in-frame clones, though not all of them. The V and J calls and clone size were taken over from that table, and D and trimming were inferred from the DNA. The sample shows about 150,000 clones, 80% to 90% of them seen only once.

The genes are TRBV30 and TRBJ1-2, with a tentative D call TRBD1 (6 bases). Sequencing input: peripheral blood. The clonotype was recovered from a young man with COVID-19, enrolled during active disease. CDR3: CAWSPDRTNYGYTF. The CDR3 DNA sequence: TGTGCCTGGAGTCCCGACAGGACTAACTATGGCTACACCTTC.